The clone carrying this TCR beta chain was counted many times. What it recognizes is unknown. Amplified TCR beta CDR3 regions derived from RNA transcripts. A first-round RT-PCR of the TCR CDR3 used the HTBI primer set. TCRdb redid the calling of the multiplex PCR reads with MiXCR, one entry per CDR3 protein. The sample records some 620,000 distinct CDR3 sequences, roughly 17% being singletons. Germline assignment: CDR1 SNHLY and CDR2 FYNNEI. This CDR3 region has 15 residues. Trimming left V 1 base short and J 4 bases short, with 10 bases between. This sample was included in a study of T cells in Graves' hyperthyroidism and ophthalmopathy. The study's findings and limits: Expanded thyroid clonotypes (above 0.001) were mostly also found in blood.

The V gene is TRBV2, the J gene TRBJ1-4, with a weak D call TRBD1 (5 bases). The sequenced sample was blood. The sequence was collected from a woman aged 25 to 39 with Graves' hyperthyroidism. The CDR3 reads CASSEDRNINEKLFF. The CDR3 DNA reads TGTGCCAGCAGTGAAGACAGGAACATTAATGAAAAACTGTTTTTT.